This TCR beta chain was sequenced during a study of OX40 agonist ivuxolimab in advanced cancers. At the level of the study: While on treatment, patients had intravenous ivuxolimab at 0.01 to 10 mg/kg every 2 weeks.

Autoimmune disease history or systemic immunosuppression disqualified patients. Here immunoSEQ multiplex PCR was the method, and the copy in TCRdb shows in-frame clones only, minus some. The repertoire holds approximately 120,000 clones, with about nine tenths as singletons. Germline loops: CDR1 SGHAT, CDR2 FQNNGV. The germline V and J ends were trimmed by 5 bases and 0 bases, with 9 bases remaining between them. This CDR3 comprises 14 residues. Study-wide points: It was not determined which antigens were specifically recognized by the peripheral T cells that had undergone clonal expansion.

A note on this clone: Its target is unknown.

This material consisted of CD4+ or CD8+ T cells sorted from blood, taken in a trial of the OX40 agonist ivuxolimab. This TCR came from an adult with an advanced solid tumor such as melanoma, head and neck, liver or kidney cancer. J is TRBJ2-3 and V is TRBV11-2; a possible D gene is TRBD1 (5 bases). CDR3 amino acids: CASSPDRSTDTQYF. DNA for the CDR3: TGTGCCAGCAGCCCCGACAGAAGCACAGATACGCAGTATTTT.